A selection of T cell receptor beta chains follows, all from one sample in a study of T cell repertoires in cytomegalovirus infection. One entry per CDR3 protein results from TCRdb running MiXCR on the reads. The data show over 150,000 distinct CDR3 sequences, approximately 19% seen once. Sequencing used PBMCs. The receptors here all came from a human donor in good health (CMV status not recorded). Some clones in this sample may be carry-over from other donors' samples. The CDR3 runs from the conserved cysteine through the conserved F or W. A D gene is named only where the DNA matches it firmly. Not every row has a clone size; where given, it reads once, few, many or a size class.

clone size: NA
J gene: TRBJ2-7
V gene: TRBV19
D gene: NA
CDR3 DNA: TGTGCCAGTAGCCCTTACGCGGGGTCCTTCTCATCCTACGAGCAGTACTTC
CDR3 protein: CASSPYAGSFSSYEQYF

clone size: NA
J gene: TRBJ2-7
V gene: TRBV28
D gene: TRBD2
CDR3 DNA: TGTGCCAGCAGTTATAGCGGGAGTCCACCCTACGAGCAGTACTTC
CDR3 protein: CASSYSGSPPYEQYF

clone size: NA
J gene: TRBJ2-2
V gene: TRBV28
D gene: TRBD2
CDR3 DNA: TGTGCCAGCAGGGAAGGACTAGCGGCGAACACCGGGGAGCTGTTTTTT
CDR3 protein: CASREGLAANTGELFF

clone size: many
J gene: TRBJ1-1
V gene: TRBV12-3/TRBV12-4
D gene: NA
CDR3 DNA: TGTGCCAGCAGTTTTCGTGACAGCGCTGAAGCTTTCTTT
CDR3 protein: CASSFRDSAEAFF

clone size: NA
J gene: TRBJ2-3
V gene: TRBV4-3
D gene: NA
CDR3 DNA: TGCGCCAGCAGCCAAGAAGGGCCCCGGCCGGTAGATACGCAGTATTTT
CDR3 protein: CASSQEGPRPVDTQYF

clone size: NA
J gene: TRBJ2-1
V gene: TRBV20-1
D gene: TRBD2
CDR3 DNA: TGCAGTGCTCAAACTCTAGCGGGGGGTCCCGCGACCTACAATGAGCAGTTCTTC
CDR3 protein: CSAQTLAGGPATYNEQFF

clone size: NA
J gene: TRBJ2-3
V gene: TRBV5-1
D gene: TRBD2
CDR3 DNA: TGCGCCAGCAGCTTGGATGCCGGGAGGGGCACAGATACGCAGTATTTT
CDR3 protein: CASSLDAGRGTDTQYF

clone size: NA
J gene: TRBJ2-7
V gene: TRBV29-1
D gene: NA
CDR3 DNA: TGCAGCGTCGGGACACAAAGCTACGAGCAGTACTTC
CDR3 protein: CSVGTQSYEQYF

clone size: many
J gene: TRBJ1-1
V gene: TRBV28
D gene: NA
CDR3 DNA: TGTGCCAGCAGAATTCAGGGAGTGAACACTGAAGCTTTCTTT
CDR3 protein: CASRIQGVNTEAFF

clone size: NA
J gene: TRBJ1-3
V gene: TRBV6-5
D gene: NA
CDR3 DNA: TGTGCCAGCAGTTACTCCTGGGGGAACCGTAACACCATATATTTT
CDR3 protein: CASSYSWGNRNTIYF

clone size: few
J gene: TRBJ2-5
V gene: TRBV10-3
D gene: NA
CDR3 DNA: TGTGCCATCAGTGAGAGGACAAGGGGAGAGACCCAGTACTTC
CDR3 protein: CAISERTRGETQYF

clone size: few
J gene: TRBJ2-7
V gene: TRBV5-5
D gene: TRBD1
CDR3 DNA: TGTGCCAGCAGCCCTCCGGGACAGGGGATCGACGAGCAGTACTTC
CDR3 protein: CASSPPGQGIDEQYF

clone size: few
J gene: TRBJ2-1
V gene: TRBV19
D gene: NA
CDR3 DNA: TGTGCCAGTAGTATTCCTTACAATGAGCAGTTCTTC
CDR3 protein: CASSIPYNEQFF

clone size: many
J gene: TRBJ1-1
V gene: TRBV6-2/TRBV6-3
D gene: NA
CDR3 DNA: TGTGCCACGGCAGACAACACTGAAGCTTTCTTT
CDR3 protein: CATADNTEAFF

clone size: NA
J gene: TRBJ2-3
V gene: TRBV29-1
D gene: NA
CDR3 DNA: TGCAGCGTTGAAGCTCAAGGGTGGCCAGATACGCAGTATTTT
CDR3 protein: CSVEAQGWPDTQYF

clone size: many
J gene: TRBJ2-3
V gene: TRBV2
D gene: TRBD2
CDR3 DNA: TGTGCCAGCCTCCCGCAGGCGGGAGGGAAGTATTTT
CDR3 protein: CASLPQAGGKYF

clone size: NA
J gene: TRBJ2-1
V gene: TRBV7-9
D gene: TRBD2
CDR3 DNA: TGTGCCAGCAGCTTAGGAAGGGGACTAGTGAGCTACAATGAGCAGTTCTTC
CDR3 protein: CASSLGRGLVSYNEQFF

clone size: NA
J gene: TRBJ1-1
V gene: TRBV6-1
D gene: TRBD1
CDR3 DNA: TGTGCCAGCAGTAGACAGGGGATGGCTGAAGCTTTCTTT
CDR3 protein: CASSRQGMAEAFF

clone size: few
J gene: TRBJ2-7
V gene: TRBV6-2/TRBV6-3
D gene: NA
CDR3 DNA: TGTGCCACCCGGAGGGCCTTCGCCGAGCAGTACTTC
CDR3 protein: CATRRAFAEQYF

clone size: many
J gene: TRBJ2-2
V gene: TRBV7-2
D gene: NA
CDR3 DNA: TGTGCCAGCAGCGACCGTGCTCGCCGGAACACCGGGGAGCTGTTTTTT
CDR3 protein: CASSDRARRNTGELFF

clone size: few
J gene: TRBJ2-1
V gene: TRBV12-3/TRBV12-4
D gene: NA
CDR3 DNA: TGTGCCAGCAGTTTAGACAGGGAGGTCCACACGTCCCACAATGAGCAGTTCTTC
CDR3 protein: CASSLDREVHTSHNEQFF

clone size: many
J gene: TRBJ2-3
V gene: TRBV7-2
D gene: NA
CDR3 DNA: TGTGCCAGCAGCTTACGGGGATCCCTCACAGATACGCAGTATTTT
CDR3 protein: CASSLRGSLTDTQYF

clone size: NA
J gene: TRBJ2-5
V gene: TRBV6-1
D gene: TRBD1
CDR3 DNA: TGTGCCAGCAGTGAACTAGGGGGCCCCCGCGAGACCCAGTACTTC
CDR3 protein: CASSELGGPRETQYF

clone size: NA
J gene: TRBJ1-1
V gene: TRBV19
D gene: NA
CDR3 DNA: TGTGCCAGTAGTATAAAGTGGGATCCGAACACTGAAGCTTTCTTT
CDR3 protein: CASSIKWDPNTEAFF

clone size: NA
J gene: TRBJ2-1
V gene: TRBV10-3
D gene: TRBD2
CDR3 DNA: TGTGCCATCAGACCGGGACTAGCGGGCCGAGGAGGGTACAATGAGCAGTTCTTC
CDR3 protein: CAIRPGLAGRGGYNEQFF

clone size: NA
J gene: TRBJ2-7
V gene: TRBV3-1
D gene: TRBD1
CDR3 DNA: TGTGCCAGCAGCGCCGGGACAGGCCAAACCTTCTCCTACGAGCAGTACTTC
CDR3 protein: CASSAGTGQTFSYEQYF

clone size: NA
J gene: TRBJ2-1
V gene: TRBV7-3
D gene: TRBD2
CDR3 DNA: TGTGCCAGCAGCCCCCGGGGACTAGGCTACAATGAGCAGTTCTTC
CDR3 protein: CASSPRGLGYNEQFF

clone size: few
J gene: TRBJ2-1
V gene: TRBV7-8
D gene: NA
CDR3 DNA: TGTGCCAGCAGCTTAGGAGGGGCCAATGAGCAGTTCTTC
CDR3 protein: CASSLGGANEQFF

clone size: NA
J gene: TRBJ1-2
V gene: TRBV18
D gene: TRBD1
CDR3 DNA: TGTGCCAGCTCACCACCGAAGGGCGGACAGGGCGACCCTCATGGCTACACCTTC
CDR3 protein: CASSPPKGGQGDPHGYTF

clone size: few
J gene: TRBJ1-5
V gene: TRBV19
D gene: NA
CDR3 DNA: TGTGCCAGTAGTACGCTCGGGACTCGATCCAGTCAGCCCCAGCATTTT
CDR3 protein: CASSTLGTRSSQPQHF

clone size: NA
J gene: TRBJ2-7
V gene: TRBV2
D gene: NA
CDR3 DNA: TGTGCCAGCAGTCGGGCTGGAGGCCACGAGCAGTACTTC
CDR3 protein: CASSRAGGHEQYF

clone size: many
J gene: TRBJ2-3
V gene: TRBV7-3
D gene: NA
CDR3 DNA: TGTGCCAGCAGCTTGCTCGGTCCTGGGGATACGCAGTATTTT
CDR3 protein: CASSLLGPGDTQYF

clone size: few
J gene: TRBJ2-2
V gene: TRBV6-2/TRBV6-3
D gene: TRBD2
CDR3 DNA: TGTGCCAGCAGTCTCCGGACTAGCGGCACCGGGGAGCTGTTTTTT
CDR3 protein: CASSLRTSGTGELFF

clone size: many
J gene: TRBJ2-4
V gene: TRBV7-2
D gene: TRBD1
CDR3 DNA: TGTGCCAGCAGCCAGCGCGCCGGGACAGGGGGCTTGGTAGCCAAAAACATTCAGTACTTC
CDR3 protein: CASSQRAGTGGLVAKNIQYF

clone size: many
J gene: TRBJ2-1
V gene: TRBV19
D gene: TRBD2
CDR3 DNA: TGTGCCAGTAGTATCGGTACTAGCGTATACAATGAGCAGTTCTTC
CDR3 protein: CASSIGTSVYNEQFF

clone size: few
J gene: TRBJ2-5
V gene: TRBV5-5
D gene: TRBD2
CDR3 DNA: TGTGCCAGCAGTTCTCCGGGACTAGCGAGCGGGACCCAGTACTTC
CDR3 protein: CASSSPGLASGTQYF

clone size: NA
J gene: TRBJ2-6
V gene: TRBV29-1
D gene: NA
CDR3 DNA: TGCAGCGTGAGGGACCCCACTGGGGCCAACGTCCTGACTTTC
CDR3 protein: CSVRDPTGANVLTF

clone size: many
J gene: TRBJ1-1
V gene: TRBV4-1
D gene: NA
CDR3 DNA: TGCGCCAGCAGCCAAGATACGGGGAGGTACTCCACTGAAGCTTTCTTT
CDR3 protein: CASSQDTGRYSTEAFF

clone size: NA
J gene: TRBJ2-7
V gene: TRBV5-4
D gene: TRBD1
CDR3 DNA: TGTGCCAGCAAATCCGGGGGACAGGAGAACTACGAGCAGTACTTC
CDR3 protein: CASKSGGQENYEQYF

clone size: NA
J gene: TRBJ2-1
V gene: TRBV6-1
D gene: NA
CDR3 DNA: TGTGCCAGCAGTGAAAACAATAATGAGCAGTTCTTC
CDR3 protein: CASSENNNEQFF

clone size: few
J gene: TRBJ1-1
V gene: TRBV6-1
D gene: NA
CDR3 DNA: TGTGCCAGCAGTGACTCTACCCGAGGGAAACCCCCTTTCTTT
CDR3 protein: CASSDSTRGKPPFF

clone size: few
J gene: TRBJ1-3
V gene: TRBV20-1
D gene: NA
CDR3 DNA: TGCAGTGCTAGAGATCGAGGCGGGGTCGGAAACACCATATATTTT
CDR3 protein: CSARDRGGVGNTIYF

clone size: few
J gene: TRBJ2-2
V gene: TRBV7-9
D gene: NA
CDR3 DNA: TGTGCCAGCAGCCCTCACAGGGAAGGGGAGCTGTTTTTT
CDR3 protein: CASSPHREGELFF

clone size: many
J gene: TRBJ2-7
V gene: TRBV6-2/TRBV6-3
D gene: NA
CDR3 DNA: TGTGCCAGCAGTTACTCTTTGTCCTACGAGCAGTACTTC
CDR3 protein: CASSYSLSYEQYF

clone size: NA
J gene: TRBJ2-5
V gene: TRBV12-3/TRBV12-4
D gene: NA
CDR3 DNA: TGTGCCAGCAGCTTCTGGGCTAGTTTCCAAGAGACCCAGTACTTC
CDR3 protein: CASSFWASFQETQYF

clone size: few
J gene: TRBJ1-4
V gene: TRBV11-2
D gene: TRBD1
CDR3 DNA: TGTGCCAGCAGCCGTTGGACAGGAACTAACGAAAAACTGTTTTTT
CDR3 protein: CASSRWTGTNEKLFF

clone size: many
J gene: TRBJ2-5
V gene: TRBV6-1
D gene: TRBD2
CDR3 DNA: TGTGCCAGTGCAGCGGGACTAGCGGGAGCGACCCAGTACTTC
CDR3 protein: CASAAGLAGATQYF

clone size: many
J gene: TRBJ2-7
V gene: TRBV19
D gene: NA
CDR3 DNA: TGTGCCACCGCCGCGAGCTCCTACGAGCAGTACTTC
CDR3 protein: CATAASSYEQYF

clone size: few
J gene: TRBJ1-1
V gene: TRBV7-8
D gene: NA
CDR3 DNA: TGTGCCAGCAGCCGTTTGAGCTCATCGGCTTTCTTT
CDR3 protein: CASSRLSSSAFF

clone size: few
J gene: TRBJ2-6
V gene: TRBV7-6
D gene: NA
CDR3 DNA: TGTGCCAGCAGCAACCTAGGGGGGCCGGGAGGGGCCAACGTCCTGACTTTC
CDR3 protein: CASSNLGGPGGANVLTF

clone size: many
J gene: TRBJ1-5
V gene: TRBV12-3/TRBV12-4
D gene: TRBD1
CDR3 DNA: TGTGCCAGCAGTCCCGGGACAGACCTTGCTAGCAATCAGCCCCAGCATTTT
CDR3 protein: CASSPGTDLASNQPQHF